This T cell receptor beta chain was sequenced for a study of blood T cells in healthy people across ages. Study outcomes and limitations: Donor CMV status, an unknown factor, possibly confounded changes in expanded clonotypes.

About this clonotype: Its specificity is unknown.

Trimming stripped 5 bases from V and 10 bases from J, with 15 bases between. The CDR3 sequence is 12 residues long. CDR1 is DFQATT, CDR2 SNEGSKA, per germline (reference sequence). All donors came from Russia, were Caucasian and healthy, and spanned ages roughly 6 to 95. Each donor gave 9.5 to 10 milliliters of peripheral blood. A second about 7 to 12 cycle PCR used barcoded and J-beta primers. Sequencing yielded, for each sample, at least 2.5 million paired-end reads carrying CDR3. TCRdb re-called the 5' RACE reads with MiXCR, one entry per CDR3 protein. The sample gives some 1.7 million distinct CDR3 sequences, roughly 28% of which show up once; roughly 8.2% is in the top ten.

This TCR was recovered from a woman in her 30s in good health. The sequenced sample consisted of blood. V is TRBV20-1 and J is TRBJ2-1, with D maybe TRBD2 (6 bases). CDR3 DNA: TGCAGTGCTTACATGGCCGGAGGGGAGCAGTTCTTC. Translation: CSAYMAGGEQFF.